This is a list of T cell receptor beta chains from one sample in a study of blood T cell repertoires in COVID-19. Only in-frame clones appear in the TCRdb table, and some are missing; sequencing was by immunoSEQ multiplex PCR. The data contain roughly 120,000 clones, approximately 84% of them seen just once; the ten biggest clones take up roughly 1.9%. Source material: peripheral blood. The receptors stem from a man in his 70s with acute or convalescent COVID-19. Both conserved end residues are part of each CDR3. The D gene is left open where the match is weak.

TRBD1 | TRBV19 | CASSMAGQSNQPQHF
. | TRBV28 | CASSLWTARTGYTF
. | TRBV6-5 | CASNVAGGQPQHF
. | TRBV7-2 | CASSFQGSVGNTIYF
TRBD1 | TRBV28 | CATIPGQGYEQYF
. | TRBV7-2 | CASSLAEGNQPQHF
TRBD1 | TRBV5-1 | CASSWGNGQGLGYTF
TRBD1 | TRBV28 | CASSHGGTGEGPGNTIYF
. | TRBV7-9 | CASSEDTNYGYTF
TRBD2 | TRBV4-1 | CASSQGTSGGGSTDTQYF
TRBD1 | TRBV19 | CASSNWRGQGSYQPQHF
TRBD2 | TRBV2 | CASSSQRGATDTQYF
TRBD1 | TRBV6-2/TRBV6-3 | CASSPTGGGLFF
. | TRBV10-2 | CASSNRGNQPQHF
TRBD1 | TRBV6-5 | CASRIQGTANYGYTF